Presented here are 6 T cell receptor beta chains from one specimen sequenced in a study of glioma-infiltrating T cells. Using RNA template, CDR3s of TCR alpha and beta were amplified with iRepertoire arm-PCR. MiXCR, run by TCRdb on the multiplex PCR reads, gives a single entry per CDR3 protein. The table includes over 140,000 distinct CDR3 sequences, around 40% detected once. The specimen was glioma tissue, nonneoplastic brain tissue, or PBMCs (not recorded which). These TCRs come from a human donor with low-grade glioma or glioblastoma, undergoing nonglioma brain surgery, or in good health (not recorded which).

Details on this clonotype: An end of the junction does not agree with germline; a read error may underlie this. This chain links TRBV4-1 with TRBJ1-1; TRBD1 matches at 7 bases. This CDR3 contains 14 residues. Looked up from germline, CDR1 is MGHRA and CDR2 is YSYEKL. In DNA form, the CDR3 reads TGTGCCAGCAGCTTATTTACCGGGACAGAAGAAGCTTTCTTT. Translating it yields CASSLFTGTEEAFF.

The chain links TRBV4-3 to TRBJ2-5; D gene uncertain. The CDR3 consists of 14 residues. Trimming took off 0 bases at V and 5 bases at J, with 10 bases between the two ends. CDR1 LGHNA and CDR2 YSLEER come from the germline V gene. DNA of the CDR3: TGCGCCAGCAGCCAAGATTACGGCCCCGAGACCCAGTACTTC. Amino acid sequence: CASSQDYGPETQYF.

Many counts were recorded for this clonotype. At one of its ends the junction is not consistent with the germline gene, which may arise from a read error. J is TRBJ2-3 and V is TRBV6-1, with D unresolved. The length of the CDR3 is 15 residues. Germline loops: CDR1 MNHNS, CDR2 SASEGT. The CDR3 protein is CASSEGIPRTDTQYF. The CDR3, as DNA: TGTGCCAGCAGCGAAGGTATACCCCGCACAGATACGCAGTATTTT.

This clonotype appeared a few times. The chain is built from TRBV7-2 and TRBJ2-3; the match to TRBD2 covers 11 bases. V gave up 3 bases and J gave up 0 bases; unmatched junction bases: 8. The V gene's germline CDR1 is SGHTA and CDR2 FQGNSA. The length of the CDR3 is 18 residues. The CDR3 nucleotides are TGTGCCAGCAGCTTCCTACTAGCGGGAGCATCTAGCACAGATACGCAGTATTTT. The encoded protein is CASSFLLAGASSTDTQYF.

A few counts support this clonotype. The chain links TRBV27 to TRBJ2-3, with TRBD2 matching 11 bases. This CDR3 contains 16 residues. V was clipped by 6 bases and J by 8 bases; unmatched bases: 13. CDR1 is MNHEY, CDR2 SMNVEV, per germline (reference sequence). The CDR3 protein is CASSPRLAGGTSTQYF. In nucleotides, the CDR3 is TGTGCCAGCAGCCCCCGGTTAGCGGGAGGGACAAGTACGCAGTATTTT.

There are a few counts of this clonotype. The J gene is TRBJ2-7, the V gene TRBV27; 7 bases are a match to TRBD2. CDR1 and CDR2 from the germline V gene are MNHEY and SMNVEV (reference sequence). The V and J ends lost 0 bases and 6 bases, in that order; junction bases with no gene match: 5. This CDR3 is built from 14 residues. The CDR3: CASSLSSGGGEQYF. The DNA of the CDR3 is TGTGCCAGCAGTTTATCCTCGGGGGGAGGCGAGCAGTACTTC.